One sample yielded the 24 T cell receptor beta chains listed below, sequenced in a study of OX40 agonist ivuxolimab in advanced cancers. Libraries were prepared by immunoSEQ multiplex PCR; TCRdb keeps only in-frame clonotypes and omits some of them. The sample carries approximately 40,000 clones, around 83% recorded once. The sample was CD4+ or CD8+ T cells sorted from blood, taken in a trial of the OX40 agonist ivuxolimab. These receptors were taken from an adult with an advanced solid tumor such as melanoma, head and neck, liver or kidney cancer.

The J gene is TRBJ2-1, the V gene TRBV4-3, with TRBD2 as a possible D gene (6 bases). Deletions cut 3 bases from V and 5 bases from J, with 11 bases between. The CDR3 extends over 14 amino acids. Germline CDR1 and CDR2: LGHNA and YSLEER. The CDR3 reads CASSQGGRDNEQFF. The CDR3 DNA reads TGCGCCAGCAGCCAGGGAGGTCGTGACAATGAGCAGTTCTTC.

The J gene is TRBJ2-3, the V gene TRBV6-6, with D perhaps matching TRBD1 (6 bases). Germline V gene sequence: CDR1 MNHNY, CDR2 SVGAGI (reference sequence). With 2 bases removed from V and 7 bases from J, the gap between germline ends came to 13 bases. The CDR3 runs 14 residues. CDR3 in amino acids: CASSYVQGRNTQYF. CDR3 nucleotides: TGTGCCAGCAGTTACGTCCAGGGGCGAAATACGCAGTATTTT.

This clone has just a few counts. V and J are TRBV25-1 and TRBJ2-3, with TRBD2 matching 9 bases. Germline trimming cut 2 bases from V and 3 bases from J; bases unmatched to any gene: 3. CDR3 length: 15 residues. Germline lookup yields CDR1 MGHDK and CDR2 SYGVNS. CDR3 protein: CASSELAGHTDTQYF. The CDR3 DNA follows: TGTGCCAGCAGTGAACTAGCGGGGCATACAGATACGCAGTATTTT. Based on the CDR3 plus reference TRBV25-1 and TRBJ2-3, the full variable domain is EADIYQTPRYLVIGTGKKITLECSQTMGHDKMYWYQQDPGMELHLIHYSYGVNSTEKGDLSSESTVSRIRTEHFPLTLESARPSHTSQYLCASSELAGHTDTQYFGPGTRLTVL.

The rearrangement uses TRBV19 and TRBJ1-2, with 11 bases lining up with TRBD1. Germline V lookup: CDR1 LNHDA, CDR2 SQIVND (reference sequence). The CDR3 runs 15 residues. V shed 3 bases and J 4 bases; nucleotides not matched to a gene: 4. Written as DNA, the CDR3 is TGTGCCAGTAGTATGGGACAGGGGGTTGGCTATGGCTACACCTTC. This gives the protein CASSMGQGVGYGYTF.

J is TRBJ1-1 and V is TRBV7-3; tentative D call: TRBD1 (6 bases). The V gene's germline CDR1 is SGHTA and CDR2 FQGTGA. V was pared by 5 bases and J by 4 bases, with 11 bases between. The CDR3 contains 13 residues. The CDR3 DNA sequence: TGTGCCAGCAGCCCCCACAGGGCCACTGAAGCTTTCTTT. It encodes CASSPHRATEAFF.

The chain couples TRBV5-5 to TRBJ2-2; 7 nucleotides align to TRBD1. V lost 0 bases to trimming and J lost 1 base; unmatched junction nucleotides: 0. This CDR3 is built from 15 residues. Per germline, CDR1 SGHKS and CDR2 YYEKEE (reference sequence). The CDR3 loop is CASSLGQGNTGELFF. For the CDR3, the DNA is TGTGCCAGCAGCTTGGGACAGGGGAACACCGGGGAGCTGTTTTTT.

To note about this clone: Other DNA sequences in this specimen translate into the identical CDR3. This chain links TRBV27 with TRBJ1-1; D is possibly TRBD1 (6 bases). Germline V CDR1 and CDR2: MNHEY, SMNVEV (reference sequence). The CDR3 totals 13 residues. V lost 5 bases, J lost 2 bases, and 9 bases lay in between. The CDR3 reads CASSRGANTEAFF. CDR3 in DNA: TGTGCCAGCAGTCGGGGGGCAAACACTGAAGCTTTCTTT.

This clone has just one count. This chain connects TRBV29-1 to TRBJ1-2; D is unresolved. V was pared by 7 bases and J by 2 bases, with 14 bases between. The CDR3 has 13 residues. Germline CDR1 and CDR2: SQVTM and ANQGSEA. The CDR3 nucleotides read TGCAGCGGCCGAGACACGGTGAACTATGGCTACACCTTC. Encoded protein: CSGRDTVNYGYTF.

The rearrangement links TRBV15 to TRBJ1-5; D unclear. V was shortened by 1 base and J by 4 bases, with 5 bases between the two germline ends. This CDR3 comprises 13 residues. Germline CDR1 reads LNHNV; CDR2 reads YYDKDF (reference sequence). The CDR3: CATSRGSNQPQHF. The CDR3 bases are TGTGCCACCAGCAGAGGGAGTAATCAGCCCCAGCATTTT.

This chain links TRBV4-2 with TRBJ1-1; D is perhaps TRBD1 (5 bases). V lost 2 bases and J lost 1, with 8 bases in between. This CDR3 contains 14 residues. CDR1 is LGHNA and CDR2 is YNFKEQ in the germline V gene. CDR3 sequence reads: CASSQWGGNTEAFF. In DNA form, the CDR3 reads TGTGCCAGCAGCCAATGGGGGGGGAACACTGAAGCTTTCTTT.

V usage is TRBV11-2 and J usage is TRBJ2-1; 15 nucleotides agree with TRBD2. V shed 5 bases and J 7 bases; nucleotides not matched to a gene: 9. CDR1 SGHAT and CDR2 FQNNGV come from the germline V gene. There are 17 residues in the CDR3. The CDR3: CASSPGLAGGPRNEQFF. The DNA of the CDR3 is TGTGCCAGCAGCCCTGGACTAGCGGGAGGGCCGAGGAATGAGCAGTTCTTC.

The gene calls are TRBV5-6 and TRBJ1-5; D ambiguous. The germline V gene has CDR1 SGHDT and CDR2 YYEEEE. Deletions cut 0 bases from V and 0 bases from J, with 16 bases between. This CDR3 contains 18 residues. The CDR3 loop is CASSLADVGFYSNQPQHF. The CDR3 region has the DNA TGTGCCAGCAGCTTGGCGGATGTAGGGTTTTATAGCAATCAGCCCCAGCATTTT.

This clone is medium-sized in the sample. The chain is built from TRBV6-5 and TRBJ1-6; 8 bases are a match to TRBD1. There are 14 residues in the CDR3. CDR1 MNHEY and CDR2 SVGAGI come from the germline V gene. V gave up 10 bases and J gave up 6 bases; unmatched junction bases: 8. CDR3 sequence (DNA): TGTGCCACGACGTCGACAGGGGTTAATTCACCCCTCCACTTT. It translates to CATTSTGVNSPLHF.

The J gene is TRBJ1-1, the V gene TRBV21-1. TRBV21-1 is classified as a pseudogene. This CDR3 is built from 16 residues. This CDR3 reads CASSPGVVGMNTEAFF. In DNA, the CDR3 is TGTGCCAGCAGCCCCGGGGTCGTCGGGATGAACACTGAAGCTTTCTTT.

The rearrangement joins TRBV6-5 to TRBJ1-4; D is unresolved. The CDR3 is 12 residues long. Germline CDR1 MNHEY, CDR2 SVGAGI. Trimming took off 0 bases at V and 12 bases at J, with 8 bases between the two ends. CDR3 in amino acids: CASSYSGWELFF. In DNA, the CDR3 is TGTGCCAGCAGTTACTCAGGTTGGGAACTGTTTTTT.

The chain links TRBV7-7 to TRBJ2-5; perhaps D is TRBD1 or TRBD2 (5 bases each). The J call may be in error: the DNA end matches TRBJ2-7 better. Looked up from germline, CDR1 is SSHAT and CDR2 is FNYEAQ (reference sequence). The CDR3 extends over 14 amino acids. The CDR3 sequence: CASSPRGPSYEQYF. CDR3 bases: TGTGCCAGCAGCCCCCGGGGCCCATCCTACGAGCAGTACTTC.

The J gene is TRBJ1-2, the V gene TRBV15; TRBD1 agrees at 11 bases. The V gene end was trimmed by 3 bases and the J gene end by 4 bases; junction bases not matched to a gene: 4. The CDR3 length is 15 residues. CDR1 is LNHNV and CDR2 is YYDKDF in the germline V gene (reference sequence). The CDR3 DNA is TGTGCCACCAGCAGTGGGACAGGGGGAGTCTATGGCTACACCTTC. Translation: CATSSGTGGVYGYTF.

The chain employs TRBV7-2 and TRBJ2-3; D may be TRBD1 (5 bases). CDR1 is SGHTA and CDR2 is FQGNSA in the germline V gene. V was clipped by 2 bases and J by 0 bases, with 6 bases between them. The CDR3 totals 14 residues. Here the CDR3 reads CASSLPGSTDTQYF. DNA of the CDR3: TGTGCCAGCAGCTTACCAGGGAGCACAGATACGCAGTATTTT.

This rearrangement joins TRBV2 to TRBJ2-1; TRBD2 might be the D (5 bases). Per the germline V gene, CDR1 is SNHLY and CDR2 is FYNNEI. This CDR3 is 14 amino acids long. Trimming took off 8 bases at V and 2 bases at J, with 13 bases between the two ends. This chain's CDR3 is CASYPSGTYNEQFF. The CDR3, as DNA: TGTGCCAGCTACCCCAGCGGCACCTACAATGAGCAGTTCTTC.

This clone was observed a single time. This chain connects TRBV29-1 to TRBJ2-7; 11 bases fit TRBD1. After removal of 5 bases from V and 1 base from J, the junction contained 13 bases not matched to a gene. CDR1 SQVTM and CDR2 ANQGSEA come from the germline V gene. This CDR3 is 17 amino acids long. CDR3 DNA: TGCAGCGTTTCCCCGATAGGACAGGGGGCTATGTCCTACGAGCAGTACTTC. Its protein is CSVSPIGQGAMSYEQYF.

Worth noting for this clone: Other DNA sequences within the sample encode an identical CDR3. Here the CDR3 DNA reads TGTGCCAGCAGTTTAAGCGGGGCCTACGAGCAGTACTTC. Translated, it gives CASSLSGAYEQYF. This rearrangement joins TRBV27 to TRBJ2-7; 7 bases are a match to TRBD2. V was clipped by 2 bases and J by 2 bases; unmatched bases: 0. Germline V CDR1 and CDR2: MNHEY, SMNVEV (reference sequence). The CDR3 contains 13 residues.

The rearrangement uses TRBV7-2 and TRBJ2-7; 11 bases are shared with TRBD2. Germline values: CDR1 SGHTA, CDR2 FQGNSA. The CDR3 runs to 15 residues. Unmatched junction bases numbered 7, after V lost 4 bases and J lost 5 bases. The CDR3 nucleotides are TGTGCCAGCAGCTCGGGACTAGCGGCACCTAACGAGCAGTACTTC. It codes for CASSSGLAAPNEQYF.

The CDR3 nucleotides read TGTGCCAGCAGCTTATCCGGGGGCGCCTTGGATACGCAGTATTTT. It codes for CASSLSGGALDTQYF. The genes are TRBV7-8 and TRBJ2-3, with D perhaps being TRBD1 or TRBD2 (6 bases each). Trimming pared 2 bases from V and 6 bases from J, leaving 15 bases between. Germline-derived CDR1 and CDR2 are SGHVS and FQNEAQ. CDR3 length: 15 residues.

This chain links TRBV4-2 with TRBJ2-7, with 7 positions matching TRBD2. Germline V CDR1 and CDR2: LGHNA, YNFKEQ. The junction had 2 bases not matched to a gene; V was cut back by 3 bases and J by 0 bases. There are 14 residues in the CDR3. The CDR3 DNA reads TGTGCCAGCAGCCATGGGGACTACTCCTACGAGCAGTACTTC. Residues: CASSHGDYSYEQYF.